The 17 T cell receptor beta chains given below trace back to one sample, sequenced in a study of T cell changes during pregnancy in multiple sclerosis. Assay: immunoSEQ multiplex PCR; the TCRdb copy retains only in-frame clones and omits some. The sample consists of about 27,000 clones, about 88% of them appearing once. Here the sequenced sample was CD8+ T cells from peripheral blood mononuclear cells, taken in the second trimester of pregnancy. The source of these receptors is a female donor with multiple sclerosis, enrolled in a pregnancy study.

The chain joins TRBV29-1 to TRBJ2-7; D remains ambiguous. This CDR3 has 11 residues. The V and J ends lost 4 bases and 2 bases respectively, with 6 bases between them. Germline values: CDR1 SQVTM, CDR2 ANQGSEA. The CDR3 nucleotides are TGCAGCGTTGTTTCAACCTACGAGCAGTACTTC. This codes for CSVVSTYEQYF.

Written as DNA, the CDR3 is TGTGCCAGTAGTATAGATCGCCAGGGAATGGACAATGAGCAGTTCTTC. It encodes CASSIDRQGMDNEQFF. The chain carries TRBV19 and TRBJ2-1; maybe TRBD1 (5 bases). This CDR3 is built from 16 residues. Germline CDR1 reads LNHDA; CDR2 reads SQIVND (reference sequence). Trimming shortened V by 0 bases and J by 5 bases, and 14 bases separated the two germline ends.

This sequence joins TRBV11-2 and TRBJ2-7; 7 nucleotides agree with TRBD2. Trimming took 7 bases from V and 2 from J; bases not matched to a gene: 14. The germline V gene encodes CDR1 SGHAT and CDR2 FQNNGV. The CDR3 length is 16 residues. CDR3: CASTSREGRGAYEQYF. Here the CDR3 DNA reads TGTGCCAGCACCTCTAGGGAGGGAAGGGGAGCCTACGAGCAGTACTTC.

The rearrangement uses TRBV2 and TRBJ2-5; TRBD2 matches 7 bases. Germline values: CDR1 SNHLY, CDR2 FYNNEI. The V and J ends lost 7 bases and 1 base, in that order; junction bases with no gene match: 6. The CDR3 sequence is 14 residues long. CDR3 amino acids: CASIPAGAQETQYF. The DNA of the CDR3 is TGTGCCAGCATACCGGCGGGAGCCCAAGAGACCCAGTACTTC.

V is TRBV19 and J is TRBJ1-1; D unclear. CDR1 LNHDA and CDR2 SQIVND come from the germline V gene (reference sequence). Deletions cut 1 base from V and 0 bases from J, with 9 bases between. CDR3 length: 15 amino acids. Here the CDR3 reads CASSIGRGMNTEAFF. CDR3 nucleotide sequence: TGTGCCAGTAGTATAGGTCGAGGGATGAACACTGAAGCTTTCTTT.

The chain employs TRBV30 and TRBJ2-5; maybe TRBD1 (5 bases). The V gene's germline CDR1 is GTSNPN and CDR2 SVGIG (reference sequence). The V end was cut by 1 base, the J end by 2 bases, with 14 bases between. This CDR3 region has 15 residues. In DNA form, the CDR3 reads TGTGCCTGGAGTGAAGGGGAAACGCGACAAGAGACCCAGTACTTC. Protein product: CAWSEGETRQETQYF.

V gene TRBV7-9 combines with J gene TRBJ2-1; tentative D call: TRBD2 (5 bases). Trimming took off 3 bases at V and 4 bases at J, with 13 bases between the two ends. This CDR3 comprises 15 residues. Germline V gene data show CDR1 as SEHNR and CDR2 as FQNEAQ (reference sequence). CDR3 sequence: CASSFSETSYNEQFF. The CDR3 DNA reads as TGTGCCAGCAGCTTTAGCGAGACGAGTTACAATGAGCAGTTCTTC.

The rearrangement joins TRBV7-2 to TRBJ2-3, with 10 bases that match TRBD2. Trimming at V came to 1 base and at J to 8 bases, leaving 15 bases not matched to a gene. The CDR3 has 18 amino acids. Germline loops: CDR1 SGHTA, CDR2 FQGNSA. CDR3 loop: CASSLGTSGYWTIITQYF. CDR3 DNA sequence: TGTGCCAGCAGCTTAGGGACTAGCGGTTATTGGACGATCATTACGCAGTATTTT. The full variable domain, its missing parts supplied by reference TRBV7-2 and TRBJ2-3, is GAGVSQSPSNKVTEKGKDVELRCDPISGHTALYWYRQSLGQGLEFLIYFQGNSAPDKSGLPSDRFSAERTGGSVSTLTIQRTQQEDSAVYLCASSLGTSGYWTIITQYFGPGTRLTVL.

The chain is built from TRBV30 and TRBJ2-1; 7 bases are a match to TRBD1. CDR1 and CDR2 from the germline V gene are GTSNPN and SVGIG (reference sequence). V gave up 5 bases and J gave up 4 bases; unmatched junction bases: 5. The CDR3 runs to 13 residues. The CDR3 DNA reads TGTGCCTGGGACAGGGTTATGTACAATGAGCAGTTCTTC. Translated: CAWDRVMYNEQFF.

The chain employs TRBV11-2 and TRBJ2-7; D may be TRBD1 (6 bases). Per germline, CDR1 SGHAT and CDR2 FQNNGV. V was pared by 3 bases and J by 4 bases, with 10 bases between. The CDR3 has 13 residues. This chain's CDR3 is CASSFEQGYEQYF. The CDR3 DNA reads TGTGCCAGCAGCTTCGAACAGGGATACGAGCAGTACTTC.

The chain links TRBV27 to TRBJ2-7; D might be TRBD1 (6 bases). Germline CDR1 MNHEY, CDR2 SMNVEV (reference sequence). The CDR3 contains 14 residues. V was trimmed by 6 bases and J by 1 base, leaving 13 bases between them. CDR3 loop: CASSEAGASYEQYF. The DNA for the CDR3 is TGTGCCAGCAGCGAAGCAGGGGCGTCCTACGAGCAGTACTTC.

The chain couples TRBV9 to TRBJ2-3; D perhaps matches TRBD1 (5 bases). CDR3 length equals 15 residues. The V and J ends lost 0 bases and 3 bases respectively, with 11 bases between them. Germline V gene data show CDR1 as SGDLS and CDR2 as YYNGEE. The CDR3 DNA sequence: TGTGCCAGCAGCGTAGAAGGCAGGGTAACAGATACGCAGTATTTT. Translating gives CASSVEGRVTDTQYF.

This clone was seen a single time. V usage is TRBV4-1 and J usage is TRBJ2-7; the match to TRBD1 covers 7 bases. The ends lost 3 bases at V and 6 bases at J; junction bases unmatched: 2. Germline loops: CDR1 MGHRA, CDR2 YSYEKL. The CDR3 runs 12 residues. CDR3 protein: CASSHRGSEQYF. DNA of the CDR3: TGCGCCAGCAGCCACAGGGGGTCCGAGCAGTACTTC.

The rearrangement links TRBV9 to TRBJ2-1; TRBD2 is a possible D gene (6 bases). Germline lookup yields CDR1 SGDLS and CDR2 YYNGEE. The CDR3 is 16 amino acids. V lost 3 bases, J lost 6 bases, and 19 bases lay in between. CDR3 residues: CASSAGDAYGTNEQFF. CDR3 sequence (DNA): TGTGCCAGCAGCGCGGGAGACGCCTATGGGACCAATGAGCAGTTCTTC.

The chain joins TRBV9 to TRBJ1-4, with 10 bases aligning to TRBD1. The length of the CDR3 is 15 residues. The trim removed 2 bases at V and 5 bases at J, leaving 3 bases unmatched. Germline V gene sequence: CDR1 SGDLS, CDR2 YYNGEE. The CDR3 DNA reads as TGTGCCAGCAGCGTTGCGGGACAGGGGAATGAAAAACTGTTTTTT. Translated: CASSVAGQGNEKLFF.

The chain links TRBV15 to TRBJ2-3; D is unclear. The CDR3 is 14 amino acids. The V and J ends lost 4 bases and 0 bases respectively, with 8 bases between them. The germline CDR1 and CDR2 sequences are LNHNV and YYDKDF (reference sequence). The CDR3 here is CATSKETSTDTQYF. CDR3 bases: TGTGCCACCAGCAAAGAAACTAGCACAGATACGCAGTATTTT.

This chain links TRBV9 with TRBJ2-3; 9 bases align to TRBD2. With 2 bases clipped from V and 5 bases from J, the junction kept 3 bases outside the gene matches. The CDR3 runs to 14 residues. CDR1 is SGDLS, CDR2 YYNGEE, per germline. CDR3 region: CASSVSGSGDTQYF. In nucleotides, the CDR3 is TGTGCCAGCAGCGTTAGCGGGAGTGGAGATACGCAGTATTTT.